This TCR beta chain is drawn from a study of shared clonotypes between healthy human individuals. Whole-study findings and limits: What rarefaction showed was incomplete sorted-subset sequencing despite large depth. When naive CD4 clonotypes were compared across a few donors, about 4.8% were shared.

V was shortened by 5 bases and J by 2 bases, with 8 bases between the two germline ends. CDR1 is SEHNR and CDR2 is FQNEAQ in the germline V gene (reference sequence). The CDR3 covers 13 residues. The assay used deep level. Libraries were prepared by immunoSEQ multiplex PCR; TCRdb keeps only in-frame clonotypes and omits some of them. Found here are roughly 700,000 clones, around 74% of them singletons; the top ten hold less than 2%. There are a few counts of this clone. Its target is unknown. The receptor's source is a woman in her 30s in good health. The chain uses TRBV7-9 and TRBJ2-3, with D possibly TRBD2 on 5 matching bases. Sample: memory CD4+ T cells sorted from blood. Subset meaning: CD45RA-negative fraction. The CDR3 region has the DNA TGTGCCAGCAGCACCGACTACACAGATACGCAGTATTTT. Translation gives CASSTDYTDTQYF.